One and the same sample provided the 23 T cell receptor beta chains below, sequenced in a study of T cell responses to AZD1222 COVID-19 vaccine. TCRdb's copy holds only in-frame clones and misses some; the assay was immunoSEQ multiplex PCR. The sample includes about 79,000 clones, more than 75% of them seen just once. Specimen: peripheral blood, collected on day 0 of AZD1222 vaccination. The receptors shown here come from an adult in good health.

The CDR3 nucleotides are TGTGCCAGCAGCCAGGACGTAGTCTCGTTCTATGGCTACACCTTC. Translation gives CASSQDVVSFYGYTF. The genes are TRBV3-1 (or the pseudogene TRBV3-2) and TRBJ1-2; D is ambiguous. Per the germline V gene, CDR1 is LGHDT and CDR2 is YNNKEL (reference sequence). The CDR3 length is 15 residues. Trimming cost V 3 bases and J 4 bases, with 15 bases left between them.

This rearrangement joins TRBV7-9 to TRBJ1-6; D uncertain. CDR3 length equals 14 residues. Trimming removed 3 bases from V and 9 bases from J, with 12 bases in between. Germline CDR1 reads SEHNR; CDR2 reads FQNEAQ (reference sequence). The CDR3 spells CASSFRELGSPLHF. In DNA form, the CDR3 reads TGTGCCAGCAGCTTTCGGGAATTGGGTTCACCCCTCCACTTT.

The rearrangement joins TRBV3-1 (or the pseudogene TRBV3-2) to TRBJ1-1; no reliable D call. The germline V gene encodes CDR1 LGHDT and CDR2 YNNKEL (reference sequence). CDR3 length: 13 amino acids. V was clipped by 1 base and J by 4 bases, with 7 bases between them. The DNA for the CDR3 is TGTGCCAGCAGCCAAGCCCAGGCCACTGAAGCTTTCTTT. Protein sequence: CASSQAQATEAFF.

The rearrangement joins TRBV7-6 to TRBJ2-3; possibly TRBD2 for D (5 bases). The CDR3 length is 15 residues. CDR1 is SGHVS and CDR2 is FNYEAQ in the germline V gene. Trimming stripped 3 bases from V and 0 bases from J, with 10 bases between. CDR3 sequence (DNA): TGTGCCAGCAGCTTTCGCCGGACTAGCACAGATACGCAGTATTTT. It translates to CASSFRRTSTDTQYF.

This clone was counted only a few times. J is TRBJ2-7 and V is TRBV19; 7 bases line up with TRBD1. The CDR3 sequence is 16 residues long. Germline assignment: CDR1 LNHDA and CDR2 SQIVND (reference sequence). Trimming at V came to 3 bases and at J to 0 bases, leaving 8 bases not matched to a gene. CDR3: CASSMGNRGPSYEQYF. The CDR3 nucleotides are TGTGCCAGTAGTATGGGCAACAGGGGCCCCTCCTACGAGCAGTACTTC.

This clone has a single count. The J gene is TRBJ1-5, the V gene TRBV10-3; D gene uncertain. In germline, CDR1 is ENHRY, CDR2 SYGVKD. The CDR3 spans 14 residues. The V end was cut by 11 bases, the J end by 4 bases, with 18 bases between. CDR3 amino acids: CAAFKSGKNQPQHF. The CDR3 bases are TGTGCCGCATTTAAGTCGGGGAAAAATCAGCCCCAGCATTTT.

This chain connects TRBV24-1 to TRBJ2-1; D unresolved. The V gene lost 5 bases and the J gene lost 9 bases, with 7 bases spanning the gap. The CDR3 extends over 11 amino acids. Germline CDR1 is KGHDR and CDR2 is SFDVKD. The CDR3 DNA is TGTGCCACCAGTGCGCTCGTTGAGCAGTTCTTC. This encodes CATSALVEQFF.

This clone was detected only once. V usage is TRBV11-2 and J usage is TRBJ1-5; unclear D gene. The ends were cut back, 1 base at V and 2 bases at J, with 6 bases in the middle. The CDR3 length is 14 residues. Germline CDR1 SGHAT, CDR2 FQNNGV. The CDR3 spells CASSLGIGNQPQHF. CDR3 coding DNA: TGTGCCAGCAGCTTAGGGATTGGCAATCAGCCCCAGCATTTT.

The chain couples TRBV27 to TRBJ1-3; 8 bases are shared with TRBD1. The ends lost 7 bases at V and 6 bases at J; junction bases unmatched: 5. CDR1 MNHEY and CDR2 SMNVEV come from the germline V gene (reference sequence). The CDR3 length is 13 residues. The CDR3 spells CASTDRVANTIYF. The CDR3 DNA is TGTGCCAGCACGGACAGGGTGGCAAACACCATATATTTT.

The gene calls are TRBV4-2 and TRBJ2-1, with D uncertain. Germline V CDR1 and CDR2: LGHNA, YNFKEQ. There are 15 residues in the CDR3. V was clipped by 1 base and J by 3 bases, with 10 bases between them. CDR3 amino acids: CASSQVLADYNEQFF. In DNA form, the CDR3 reads TGTGCCAGCAGCCAAGTTCTGGCAGACTACAATGAGCAGTTCTTC.

This clone has just one count. The chain is built from TRBV18 and TRBJ1-4; no definite D call. The CDR3 extends over 16 amino acids. Trimming shortened V by 3 bases and J by 0 bases, and 11 bases separated the two germline ends. The germline gives CDR1 KGHSH, CDR2 LQKENI. In nucleotides, the CDR3 is TGTGCCAGCTCACCGTCGGGGTTAGCAACTAATGAAAAACTGTTTTTT. Encoded protein: CASSPSGLATNEKLFF. The full variable domain, rest sourced from reference TRBV18 and TRBJ1-4, is NAGVMQNPRHLVRRRGQEARLRCSPMKGHSHVYWYRQLPEEGLKFMVYLQKENIIDESGMPKERFSAEFPKEGPSILRIQQVVRGDSAAYFCASSPSGLATNEKLFFGSGTQLSVL.

The rearrangement links TRBV18 to TRBJ2-7; D not resolved. Trimming removed 2 bases at V and 3 bases at J, with 2 bases between. Germline-derived CDR1 and CDR2 are KGHSH and LQKENI. This CDR3 spans 11 amino acids. CDR3: CASSPGYEQYF. The CDR3, as DNA: TGTGCCAGCTCACCAGGCTACGAGCAGTACTTC.

The chain uses TRBV5-1 and TRBJ1-3; D remains ambiguous. V lost 0 bases to trimming and J lost 0 bases, with 7 bases between them. This CDR3 is 15 amino acids long. Germline V lookup: CDR1 SGHRS, CDR2 YFSETQ. The CDR3 nucleotides are TGCGCCAGCAGCTTGGGCGTAACCTCTGGAAACACCATATATTTT. This sequence encodes CASSLGVTSGNTIYF.

The gene calls are TRBV9 and TRBJ1-4, with TRBD1 matching 8 bases. The junction had 6 bases not matched to a gene; V was cut back by 3 bases and J by 8 bases. This CDR3 has 14 residues. Germline CDR1 SGDLS, CDR2 YYNGEE. Here the CDR3 DNA reads TGTGCCAGCAGCGCGGACAGGGAGGACGAAAAACTGTTTTTT. It yields the protein CASSADREDEKLFF.

The sample holds a few counts of this clone. The J gene is TRBJ1-6, the V gene TRBV25-1; D may be TRBD1 (5 bases). With 11 bases removed from V and 5 bases from J, the gap between germline ends came to 13 bases. CDR1 and CDR2 (germline): MGHDK, SYGVNS. The CDR3 has 13 amino acids. The DNA of the CDR3 is TGTGCCGCGACGTCCAGGGATAATTCACCCCTCCACTTT. This sequence encodes CAATSRDNSPLHF.

The chain joins TRBV18 to TRBJ1-3; D gene uncertain. Trimming took 1 base from V and 0 from J, leaving 7 bases between them. Germline V lookup: CDR1 KGHSH, CDR2 LQKENI. The CDR3 extends over 15 amino acids. This CDR3 is CASSPRQVSGNTIYF. CDR3 bases: TGTGCCAGCTCACCACGGCAAGTCTCTGGAAACACCATATATTTT.

This clone was counted a few times. This rearrangement joins TRBV5-4 to TRBJ1-2; D remains unclear. Germline CDR1 reads SGHNT; CDR2 reads YYREEE (reference sequence). This CDR3 spans 14 amino acids. V was cut by 0 bases and J by 10 bases, with 16 bases left in between. The CDR3 DNA follows: TGTGCCAGCAGCTTGGCCGGCCAGGCAGAGGTCTACACCTTC. Its translation: CASSLAGQAEVYTF.

The V call is TRBV15, the J call TRBJ2-3; TRBD2 might be the D (6 bases). The CDR3 extends over 14 amino acids. V dropped 3 bases and J dropped 1 base, with 8 bases sitting between them. Looked up from germline, CDR1 is LNHNV and CDR2 is YYDKDF (reference sequence). For the CDR3, the DNA is TGTGCCACCAGCAGTGGCGGGGGCACAGATACGCAGTATTTT. This sequence encodes CATSSGGGTDTQYF.

The V and J genes are TRBV7-2 and TRBJ2-7; D is perhaps TRBD2 (6 bases). With 0 bases removed from V and 3 bases from J, the gap between germline ends came to 6 bases. Germline CDR1 SGHTA, CDR2 FQGNSA. The CDR3 contains 13 residues. CDR3 in amino acids: CASSLAAGYEQYF. The CDR3 nucleotides are TGTGCCAGCAGCTTAGCAGCGGGCTACGAGCAGTACTTC.

The rearrangement uses TRBV5-4 and TRBJ2-1, with 11 positions matching TRBD2. Germline V lookup: CDR1 SGHNT, CDR2 YYREEE (reference sequence). The CDR3 has 15 amino acids. The J segment lost 9 bases and the V segment lost 2 bases, leaving 7 bases of the junction unmatched. Here the CDR3 reads CASSFELAGVGEQFF. CDR3 nucleotide sequence: TGTGCCAGCAGCTTTGAACTAGCGGGGGTGGGTGAGCAGTTCTTC.

The chain carries TRBV25-1 and TRBJ2-7; D is possibly TRBD1 (5 bases). Trimming cost V 1 base and J 4 bases, with 8 bases left between them. Germline CDR1 reads MGHDK; CDR2 reads SYGVNS. CDR3 length: 13 residues. The CDR3 DNA sequence: TGTGCCAGCAGTGAATTTAGGGGTTACGAGCAGTACTTC. Translated, it gives CASSEFRGYEQYF.

CDR3 region: CASSLGTGSYNEQFF. The CDR3 DNA follows: TGTGCCAGCAGCCTAGGGACAGGGTCCTACAATGAGCAGTTCTTC. This chain links TRBV7-7 with TRBJ2-1; TRBD1 agrees at 9 bases. The ends lost 5 bases at V and 1 base at J; junction bases unmatched: 3. CDR3 length: 15 residues. Germline CDR1 reads SSHAT; CDR2 reads FNYEAQ (reference sequence).

This clone was counted a few times. The chain combines TRBV15 with TRBJ2-7, with D tentatively TRBD2 (6 bases). Germline lookup yields CDR1 LNHNV and CDR2 YYDKDF (reference sequence). The CDR3 extends over 16 amino acids. With 3 bases removed from V and 3 bases from J, the gap between germline ends came to 18 bases. The CDR3 nucleotides are TGTGCCACCAGCAGGTCCTTGACCCGGCGGGACTACGAGCAGTACTTC. Its translation is CATSRSLTRRDYEQYF.